The rows below give T cell receptor beta chains drawn from one sample of a study of T cell changes during pregnancy in multiple sclerosis. Sequencing was performed with immunoSEQ multiplex PCR; in TCRdb, only in-frame clones are kept and a portion is missing. The sample contains more than 45,000 clones, about 92% of which appear only once. This specimen consisted of CD8+ T cells from peripheral blood mononuclear cells, obtained in the second trimester of pregnancy. The receptors originated from a female donor with multiple sclerosis, enrolled in a pregnancy study. Both conserved end residues are part of each CDR3. The D gene is left open where the match is weak. Part of the rows lack a size; the others show once, few, many or a class for expanded clones.

j_gene,v_gene,d_gene,abundance,CDR3aa,CDR3nt
TRBJ1-2,TRBV2,TRBD1,-,CASKGQGYVGYTF,TGTGCCAGCAAGGGACAGGGATACGTCGGCTACACCTTC
TRBJ2-7,TRBV7-8,TRBD1,-,CASSSYGEGQRIVYEQYF,TGTGCCAGCAGCTCTTACGGAGAGGGACAGCGGATCGTTTACGAGCAGTACTTC
TRBJ2-7,TRBV7-9,TRBD1,once,CASSFTGQGLYF,TGTGCCAGCAGCTTTACGGGACAGGGGTTGTACTTC
TRBJ2-7,TRBV6-5,-,-,CASSPFGGLYEQYF,TGTGCCAGCAGTCCTTTTGGGGGCCTCTACGAGCAGTACTTC
TRBJ1-1,TRBV4-3,-,-,CASSQELLLGTEAFF,TGCGCCAGCAGCCAAGAATTGTTGCTCGGGACTGAAGCTTTCTTT
TRBJ2-1,TRBV4-3,TRBD2,-,CASSPREGIVSGYNEQFF,TGCGCCAGCAGCCCCCGGGAGGGGATTGTATCGGGCTACAATGAGCAGTTCTTC
TRBJ1-5,TRBV6-5,-,few,CASSYGGGEPQHF,TGTGCCAGCAGTTACGGCGGCGGAGAGCCCCAGCATTTT
TRBJ2-5,TRBV5-4,TRBD1,-,CASSWRKGAEETQYF,TGTGCCAGCAGCTGGAGGAAGGGGGCTGAAGAGACCCAGTACTTC
TRBJ1-5,TRBV7-8,-,-,CASSLGGLGNQPQHF,TGTGCCAGCAGCTTAGGGGGGCTAGGCAATCAGCCCCAGCATTTT
TRBJ2-1,TRBV27,TRBD2,-,CASSFTSGSRNEQFF,TGTGCCAGCAGCTTCACTAGCGGGAGCCGGAATGAGCAGTTCTTC
TRBJ2-7,TRBV19,TRBD1,-,CASSIPSGTGNEEQYF,TGTGCCAGTAGTATTCCCTCCGGGACAGGGAATGAAGAGCAGTACTTC
TRBJ2-3,TRBV6-5,-,-,CASSYGLAADTQYF,TGTGCCAGCAGTTATGGGCTAGCTGCGGATACGCAGTATTTT
TRBJ2-7,TRBV28,-,-,CASSFPAVRDTESPYEQYF,TGTGCCAGCAGCTTCCCGGCAGTCCGGGACACCGAGTCCCCCTACGAGCAGTACTTC
TRBJ2-7,TRBV11-2,-,once,CASSLGPGINEQYF,TGTGCCAGCAGCTTAGGTCCGGGTATCAACGAGCAGTACTTC
TRBJ1-2,TRBV2,TRBD1,-,CASSIWTGPRGYGYTF,TGTGCCAGCAGTATCTGGACAGGGCCCAGGGGCTATGGCTACACCTTC
TRBJ1-1,TRBV7-9,-,-,CASGALSTEAFF,TGTGCCAGCGGTGCACTATCCACTGAAGCTTTCTTT
TRBJ2-2,TRBV11-2,TRBD2,-,CASSLGVTVAGGELFF,TGTGCCAGCAGCTTAGGGGTGACCGTAGCGGGAGGTGAGCTGTTTTTT
TRBJ1-1,TRBV29-1,-,-,CSVEQGRGGGTEAFF,TGCAGCGTTGAACAGGGAAGGGGAGGAGGTACTGAAGCTTTCTTT
TRBJ2-7,TRBV5-1,-,-,CASSLGRSYEQYF,TGCGCCAGCAGCTTGGGCAGGTCCTACGAGCAGTACTTC
TRBJ1-2,TRBV2,-,once,CASTPGDYGYTF,TGTGCCAGCACCCCGGGGGACTATGGCTACACCTTC
TRBJ1-2,TRBV19,-,-,CASSPKGAFYGYTF,TGTGCCAGTAGTCCGAAGGGAGCTTTCTATGGCTACACCTTC
TRBJ1-2,TRBV6-5,-,once,CAGGQEAYGYTF,TGTGCCGGCGGCCAAGAGGCCTATGGCTACACCTTC
TRBJ1-1,TRBV28,TRBD1,-,CASSFTYTSSLGTGNTEAFF,TGTGCCAGCAGTTTCACGTATACCTCCTCTCTCGGGACAGGGAACACTGAAGCTTTCTTT
TRBJ2-5,TRBV4-2,-,-,CASSFGLVETQYF,TGTGCCAGCAGCTTTGGACTGGTCGAGACCCAGTACTTC
TRBJ2-1,TRBV19,-,-,CASSNYRNEQFF,TGTGCCAGTAGCAACTACCGCAATGAGCAGTTCTTC
TRBJ2-1,TRBV2,TRBD2,-,CASRRLGTSGIYNEQFF,TGTGCCAGCAGGAGACTTGGGACTAGCGGTATCTACAATGAGCAGTTCTTC
TRBJ2-7,TRBV6-5,TRBD2,-,CASSYGLASDEQYF,TGTGCCAGCAGTTATGGACTAGCAAGCGACGAGCAGTACTTC
TRBJ1-5,TRBV28,-,-,CASSSGGINQPQHF,TGTGCCAGCTCCAGCGGGGGAATCAATCAGCCCCAGCATTTT
TRBJ2-5,TRBV10-1,TRBD2,-,CASSESRLAGPETQYF,TGCGCCAGCAGTGAGTCGCGACTAGCGGGACCGGAGACCCAGTACTTC
TRBJ2-5,TRBV28,TRBD2,medium-sized,CASSLGTSGEQYF,TGTGCCAGCAGTTTAGGGACTAGCGGGGAACAGTACTTC
TRBJ2-3,TRBV15,TRBD2,-,CATSRLRGGTDTQYF,TGTGCCACCAGCAGACTCCGGGGGGGCACAGATACGCAGTATTTT
TRBJ2-1,TRBV18,TRBD2,-,CASSPTGLAGVNRSYNEQFF,TGTGCCAGCTCACCAACGGGACTAGCGGGGGTAAATCGCTCCTACAATGAGCAGTTCTTC
TRBJ1-3,TRBV4-3,-,-,CASSREVFSGNTIYF,TGCGCCAGCAGCCGGGAGGTTTTCTCTGGAAACACCATATATTTT
TRBJ2-3,TRBV27,TRBD2,-,CASSPGTSGYTDTQYF,TGTGCCAGCAGTCCCGGGACTAGCGGATACACAGATACGCAGTATTTT